Listed below are T cell receptor beta chains from one sample, sequenced in a study of cytomegalovirus exposure and HLA in healthy donors. Sequencing used immunoSEQ multiplex PCR; TCRdb keeps in-frame clones, though not all of them. This table has some 150,000 clones, around 75% appearing once. The specimen sequenced was PBMCs. These TCRs come from a woman aged 25 to 39 in good health and CMV-seronegative. CDR3s include the opening cysteine and the closing phenylalanine or tryptophan. D genes are given only for firm matches. Clone size is not always given. Where it is, it says once, few, many or a class for expanded clones.

abundance,d_gene,v_gene,j_gene,CDR3aa,CDR3nt
.,.,TRBV28,TRBJ2-3,CASSLHSISGLSTDTQYF,TGTGCCAGCAGCTTACACTCAATATCGGGACTTAGCACAGATACGCAGTATTTT
.,.,TRBV7-2,TRBJ2-5,CASSQANAAQYF,TGTGCCAGCAGCCAAGCCAACGCCGCCCAGTACTTC
.,TRBD2,TRBV5-1,TRBJ2-2,CASRGTSGGHGELFF,TGCGCCAGCCGGGGGACTAGCGGGGGACACGGGGAGCTGTTTTTT
.,TRBD2,TRBV11-2,TRBJ2-2,CASSWSSAGDTGELFF,TGTGCCAGCAGCTGGTCCTCAGCGGGAGATACCGGGGAGCTGTTTTTT
.,.,TRBV18,TRBJ1-1,CASSSGTNAEAFF,TGTGCCAGCTCATCAGGGACTAACGCTGAAGCTTTCTTT
.,TRBD2,TRBV4-2,TRBJ2-7,CASSQRAGGSYEQYF,TGTGCCAGCAGCCAAAGAGCGGGAGGATCCTACGAGCAGTACTTC
few,.,TRBV28,TRBJ1-5,CASSLTTPGKPQHF,TGTGCCAGCAGTTTAACCACGCCGGGGAAGCCCCAGCATTTT
few,TRBD2,TRBV5-1,TRBJ2-7,CASRPSSGSGYEQYF,TGCGCCAGCAGACCCTCCAGCGGGAGTGGGTACGAGCAGTACTTC
few,.,TRBV12-1,TRBJ2-1,CASSFLKSGNNEQFF,TGTGCCAGCAGCTTTTTAAAAAGTGGCAACAATGAGCAGTTCTTC
.,TRBD1,TRBV5-6,TRBJ1-5,CASSLWQGVNQPQHF,TGTGCCAGCAGCTTATGGCAGGGGGTCAATCAGCCCCAGCATTTT
.,.,TRBV4-2,TRBJ2-3,CASSLGDTRTDTQYF,TGTGCCAGCAGCCTAGGGGACACCCGCACAGATACGCAGTATTTT
few,TRBD2,TRBV28,TRBJ2-3,CASSLYRLGSGGADTQYF,TGTGCCAGCAGTTTATACAGACTTGGTAGCGGGGGGGCAGATACGCAGTATTTT
.,TRBD2,TRBV23-1,TRBJ2-2,CASSQSIAGRGYTGELFF,TGCGCCAGCAGTCAATCGATCGCTGGGAGGGGCTACACCGGGGAGCTGTTTTTT
.,TRBD1,TRBV29-1,TRBJ2-1,CSAGGGQGSDEQFF,TGCAGCGCCGGCGGGGGACAGGGGTCCGATGAGCAGTTCTTC
few,.,TRBV18,TRBJ1-1,CASSPLRPGQTLNTEAFF,TGTGCCAGCTCACCACTGAGACCGGGACAAACATTGAACACTGAAGCTTTCTTT
.,.,TRBV10-3,TRBJ2-5,CAIGAGPQETQYF,TGTGCCATCGGGGCCGGACCTCAAGAGACCCAGTACTTC
.,TRBD1,TRBV19,TRBJ1-2,CASSISSFRDRANYGYTF,TGTGCCAGTAGTATTTCCTCATTCCGGGACAGGGCTAACTATGGCTACACCTTC
few,.,TRBV5-4,TRBJ2-5,CASSPARGARETQYF,TGTGCCAGCAGCCCTGCCCGGGGGGCCAGGGAGACCCAGTACTTC
few,.,TRBV2,TRBJ1-6,CASSLTRVLSPLHF,TGTGCCAGCAGCTTGACCAGGGTCCTGTCACCCCTCCACTTT
.,.,TRBV6-1,TRBJ2-1,CASSDGSSYNEQFF,TGTGCCAGCAGTGACGGGAGCTCCTACAATGAGCAGTTCTTC
.,TRBD1,TRBV9,TRBJ2-7,CASSVRDRAYEQYF,TGTGCCAGCAGCGTAAGGGACAGGGCCTACGAGCAGTACTTC
few,TRBD2,TRBV28,TRBJ2-7,CASSEVGLAAF,TGTGCCAGCAGTGAGGTGGGACTAGCGGCTTTC
.,.,TRBV6-1,TRBJ2-3,CASSEWFQGTADTQYF,TGTGCCAGCAGTGAATGGTTTCAGGGAACGGCAGATACGCAGTATTTT
.,TRBD1,TRBV11-2,TRBJ2-7,CASSLGTGGADEQYF,TGTGCCAGCAGCTTAGGTACAGGGGGCGCGGACGAGCAGTACTTC
.,.,TRBV27,TRBJ2-1,CASSLESRGTLSDEQFF,TGTGCCAGCAGTTTAGAATCCCGCGGGACCCTTTCGGATGAGCAGTTCTTC
.,.,TRBV21-1,TRBJ2-1,CASSKVRLGRVNEQFF,TGTGCCAGCAGCAAAGTTAGGCTCGGGAGGGTCAATGAGCAGTTCTTC
few,TRBD2,TRBV7-9,TRBJ2-1,CASSFSGRSSYNEQFF,TGTGCCAGCAGCTTTAGCGGGAGGAGCTCCTACAATGAGCAGTTCTTC
.,.,TRBV7-9,TRBJ2-5,CSSSLGGDRDQYF,TGTTCCAGCAGCTTAGGGGGAGATAGGGACCAGTACTTC
.,.,TRBV5-4,TRBJ2-5,CASSLQGAQETQYF,TGTGCCAGCAGCTTACAAGGGGCCCAAGAGACCCAGTACTTC
.,.,TRBV28,TRBJ2-1,CASSLQGHEQFF,TGTGCCAGCAGTCTACAGGGCCATGAGCAGTTCTTC
.,.,TRBV5-4,TRBJ1-3,CASSPGGARSGNTIYF,TGTGCCAGCAGCCCCGGGGGGGCGCGTAGTGGAAACACCATATATTTT
once,TRBD1,TRBV19,TRBJ1-5,CASSARQGGDNQPQHF,TGTGCCAGTAGTGCCAGACAGGGGGGTGACAATCAGCCCCAGCATTTT
.,TRBD2,TRBV2,TRBJ2-1,CASSTKSGRALNEQFF,TGTGCCAGCAGTACCAAGAGCGGGAGGGCCCTCAATGAGCAGTTCTTC
few,.,TRBV19,TRBJ1-5,CASSAGGLLRGQPQHF,TGTGCCAGTAGTGCCGGAGGACTGCTCCGGGGTCAGCCCCAGCATTTT
.,.,TRBV21-1,TRBJ2-1,CASSKGLAGAVGEQFF,TGTGCCAGCAGCAAAGGACTAGCGGGAGCCGTCGGTGAGCAGTTCTTC
few,.,TRBV6-5,TRBJ1-4,CASSYTRGSAEKLFF,TGTGCCAGCAGTTACACCCGGGGATCGGCTGAAAAACTGTTTTTT
.,.,TRBV7-8,TRBJ2-3,CASSSRGATDTQYF,TGTGCCAGCAGCTCTCGCGGAGCGACAGATACGCAGTATTTT
.,.,TRBV4-2,TRBJ1-1,CASSQDLGANTEAFF,TGTGCCAGCAGCCAAGATCTAGGAGCAAACACTGAAGCTTTCTTT
.,TRBD1,TRBV9,TRBJ2-1,CASSGQGRHNEQFF,TGTGCCAGCAGCGGACAGGGGAGGCACAATGAGCAGTTCTTC
few,TRBD2,TRBV2,TRBJ2-5,CASSEVGGRGETQYF,TGTGCCAGCAGTGAAGTAGGCGGGAGGGGGGAGACCCAGTACTTC
.,.,TRBV4-1,TRBJ2-3,CASSDKQGEADTQYF,TGCGCCAGCAGCGATAAACAGGGTGAGGCAGATACGCAGTATTTT
once,TRBD2,TRBV5-1,TRBJ2-3,CASSTLAGGGTDTQYF,TGCGCCAGCAGCACACTAGCGGGAGGGGGCACAGATACGCAGTATTTT
.,TRBD2,TRBV7-2,TRBJ2-1,CASSLYGGEQFF,TGTGCCAGCAGCTTGTACGGGGGGGAGCAGTTCTTC
.,TRBD1,TRBV6-5,TRBJ2-1,CASSYSGTGGGYEQFF,TGTGCCAGCAGTTACTCGGGGACAGGGGGCGGCTATGAGCAGTTCTTC
few,TRBD1,TRBV15,TRBJ2-5,CATSRDRQETQYF,TGTGCCACCAGCAGGGACAGGCAAGAGACCCAGTACTTC
.,.,TRBV7-9,TRBJ1-2,CASSSSAGESIVSGYTF,TGTGCCAGCAGCTCTTCGGCAGGGGAGTCGATCGTCAGTGGCTACACCTTC
.,.,TRBV6-1,TRBJ1-3,CASREGSGNTIYF,TGTGCCAGCAGGGAGGGCTCTGGAAACACCATATATTTT
.,.,TRBV5-1,TRBJ1-5,CASSSLPDRTNQPQHF,TGCGCCAGCAGCTCTCTCCCTGACAGGACTAATCAGCCCCAGCATTTT
.,.,TRBV2,TRBJ1-5,CASGRQPQHF,TGTGCCAGCGGGCGTCAGCCCCAGCATTTT